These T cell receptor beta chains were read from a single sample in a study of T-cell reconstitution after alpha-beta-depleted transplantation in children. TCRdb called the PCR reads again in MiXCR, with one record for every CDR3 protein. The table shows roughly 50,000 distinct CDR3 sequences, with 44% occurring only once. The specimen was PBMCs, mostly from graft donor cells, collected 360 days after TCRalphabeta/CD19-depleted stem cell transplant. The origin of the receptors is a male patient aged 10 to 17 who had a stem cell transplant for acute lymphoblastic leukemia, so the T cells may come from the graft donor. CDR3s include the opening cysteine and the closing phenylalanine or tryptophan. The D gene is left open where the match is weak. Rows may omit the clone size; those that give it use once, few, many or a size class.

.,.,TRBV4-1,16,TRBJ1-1,CASSPPGTRLNTEAFF,TGCGCCAGCAGCCCCCCAGGGACACGGCTAAACACTGAAGCTTTCTTT
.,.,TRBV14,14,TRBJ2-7,CASSHAGLSYEQYF,TGTGCCAGCAGCCACGCAGGCCTGTCCTACGAGCAGTACTTC
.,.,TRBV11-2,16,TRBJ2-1,CASSLWVGTGANEQFF,TGTGCCAGCAGCTTATGGGTAGGGACTGGAGCCAATGAGCAGTTCTTC
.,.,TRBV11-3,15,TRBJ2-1,CASSPTMRSYNEQFF,TGTGCCAGCAGCCCGACTATGCGGAGTTACAATGAGCAGTTCTTC
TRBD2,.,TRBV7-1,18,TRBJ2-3,CASSRWTSGGASTDTQYF,TGTGCCAGCAGCCGATGGACTAGCGGGGGCGCTAGCACAGATACGCAGTATTTT
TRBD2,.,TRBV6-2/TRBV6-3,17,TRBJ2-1,CASSYSSAGGSYNEQFF,TGTGCCAGCAGTTACTCTTCGGCGGGAGGGTCCTACAATGAGCAGTTCTTC
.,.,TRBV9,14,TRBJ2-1,CASSDGTSSDEQFF,TGTGCCAGCAGCGACGGGACAAGTAGCGATGAGCAGTTCTTC
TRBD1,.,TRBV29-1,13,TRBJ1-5,CSVGDREGLGSHF,TGCAGCGTTGGGGACAGGGAGGGGCTCGGCTCCCATTTT
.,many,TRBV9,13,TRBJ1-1,CASSVGGLGEAFF,TGTGCCAGCAGCGTGGGGGGCCTGGGTGAAGCTTTCTTT
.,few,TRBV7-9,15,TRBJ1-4,CASSLKAGVNEKLFF,TGTGCCAGCAGCTTAAAGGCTGGGGTTAATGAAAAACTGTTTTTT
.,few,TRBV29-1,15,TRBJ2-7,CSVEDRFGSSYEQYF,TGCAGCGTTGAAGATAGGTTTGGGAGCTCCTACGAGCAGTACTTC
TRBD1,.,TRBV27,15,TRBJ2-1,CASSFPAGGNNEQFF,TGTGCCAGCAGTTTCCCGGCAGGGGGTAACAATGAGCAGTTCTTC
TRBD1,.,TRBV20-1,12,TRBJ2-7,CSAREFTGDQYF,TGCAGTGCTAGGGAATTTACAGGGGATCAGTACTTC
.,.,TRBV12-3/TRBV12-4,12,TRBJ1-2,CASTRLGYGYTF,TGTGCCAGCACGAGACTCGGCTATGGCTACACCTTC
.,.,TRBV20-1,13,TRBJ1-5,CSARGDSNQPQHF,TGCAGTGCAAGGGGGGATAGCAATCAGCCCCAGCATTTT
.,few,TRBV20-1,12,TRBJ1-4,CSASSLNEKLFF,TGCAGTGCTAGTAGTCTAAATGAAAAACTGTTTTTT
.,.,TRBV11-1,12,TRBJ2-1,CASSRLDYEQFF,TGTGCCAGCAGTCGACTAGATTATGAGCAGTTCTTC
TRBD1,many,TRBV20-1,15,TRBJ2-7,CSATHPGQGRYEQYF,TGCAGTGCCACCCATCCGGGACAGGGTAGGTACGAGCAGTACTTC
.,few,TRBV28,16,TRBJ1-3,CASSFWGPGTRNTIYF,TGTGCCAGCAGTTTTTGGGGCCCGGGCACAAGAAACACCATATATTTT
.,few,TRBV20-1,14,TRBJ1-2,CSAGGSRGNYGYTF,TGCAGTGCTGGGGGCTCACGAGGAAACTATGGCTACACCTTC
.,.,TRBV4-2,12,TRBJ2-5,CASSRDSETQYF,TGTGCCAGCAGCCGGGACTCAGAGACCCAGTACTTC
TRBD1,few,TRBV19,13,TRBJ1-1,CASSIQGANEAFF,TGTGCCAGTAGTATTCAGGGGGCAAATGAAGCTTTCTTT
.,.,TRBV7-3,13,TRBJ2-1,CASSLNEGAEQFF,TGTGCCAGCAGCTTAAACGAAGGCGCTGAGCAGTTCTTC
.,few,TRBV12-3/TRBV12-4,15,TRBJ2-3,CASSRLAEGTDTQYF,TGTGCCAGCAGTCGTTTAGCGGAGGGGACAGATACGCAGTATTTT
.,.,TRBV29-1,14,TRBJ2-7,CSVGGSGPSYEQYF,TGCAGCGTTGGAGGTAGCGGTCCATCCTACGAGCAGTACTTC
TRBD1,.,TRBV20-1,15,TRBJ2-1,CSAGDRLSSYNEQFF,TGCAGTGCTGGGGACAGACTAAGCTCCTACAATGAGCAGTTCTTC
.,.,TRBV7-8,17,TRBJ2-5,CASSLVGLVPKQETQYF,TGTGCCAGCAGCTTAGTCGGATTGGTGCCAAAACAAGAGACCCAGTACTTC
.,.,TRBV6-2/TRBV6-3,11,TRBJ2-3,CAGGDTDTQYF,TGTGCGGGGGGAGACACAGATACGCAGTATTTT
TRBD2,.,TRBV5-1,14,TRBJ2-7,CASGRADSSYEQYF,TGCGCCAGCGGGAGGGCCGACAGTTCCTACGAGCAGTACTTC
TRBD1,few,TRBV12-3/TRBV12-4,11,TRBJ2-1,CASRLQGYQFF,TGTGCCAGCAGATTACAGGGGTATCAGTTCTTC
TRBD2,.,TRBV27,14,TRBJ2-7,CASSLGLNPGEQYF,TGTGCCAGCAGTTTGGGACTAAACCCGGGGGAGCAGTACTTC
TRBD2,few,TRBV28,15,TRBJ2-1,CASSTRGEGRREQFF,TGTGCCAGCAGCACTCGGGGGGAGGGCCGTAGAGAGCAGTTCTTC
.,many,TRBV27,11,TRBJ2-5,CARGAKETQYF,TGTGCCAGGGGGGCCAAGGAGACCCAGTACTTC
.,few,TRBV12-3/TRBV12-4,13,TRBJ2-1,CASSFRTYNEQFF,TGTGCCAGCAGTTTTCGCACCTACAATGAGCAGTTCTTC
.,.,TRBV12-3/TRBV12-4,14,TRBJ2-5,CASSLLGQQETQYF,TGTGCCAGCAGTTTATTGGGGCAGCAAGAGACCCAGTACTTC
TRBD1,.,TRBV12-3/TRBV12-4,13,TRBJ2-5,CASTQTGTETQYF,TGTGCCAGCACCCAGACAGGGACAGAGACCCAGTACTTC
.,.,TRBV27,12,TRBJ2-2,CASTGDAGELFF,TGTGCCAGCACCGGGGATGCCGGGGAGCTGTTTTTT
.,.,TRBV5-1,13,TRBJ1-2,CASSLASGEGYTF,TGCGCCAGCAGCTTGGCCAGTGGGGAAGGCTACACCTTC
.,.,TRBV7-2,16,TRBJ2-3,CASSLGGPVSTDTQYF,TGTGCCAGCAGCTTAGGGGGGCCGGTTAGCACAGATACGCAGTATTTT
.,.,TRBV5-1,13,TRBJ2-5,CASSLEGAETQYF,TGCGCCAGCAGCTTGGAAGGGGCAGAGACCCAGTACTTC
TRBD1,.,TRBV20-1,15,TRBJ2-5,CSAADRGNFQETQYF,TGCAGTGCCGCGGACAGGGGCAATTTCCAAGAGACCCAGTACTTC
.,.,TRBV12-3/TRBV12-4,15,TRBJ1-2,CASSLDMGISYGYTF,TGTGCCAGCAGTTTAGATATGGGAATTTCCTATGGCTACACCTTC
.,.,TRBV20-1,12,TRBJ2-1,CSASRTHNEQFF,TGCAGTGCTAGCCGGACTCACAATGAGCAGTTCTTC
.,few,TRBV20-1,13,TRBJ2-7,CSAPPGYSYEQYF,TGCAGTGCCCCCCCAGGCTACTCCTACGAGCAGTACTTC
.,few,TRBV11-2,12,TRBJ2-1,CASSLGSNEQFF,TGTGCCAGCAGCTTAGGTAGCAATGAGCAGTTCTTC